This is a list of T cell receptor beta chains from one sample in a study of blood T cell repertoires in COVID-19. Assay used: immunoSEQ multiplex PCR; TCRdb lists only in-frame clones, some missing. The sample lists about 200,000 clones, approximately 82% occurring once. The sample taken for sequencing was peripheral blood. The receptor set was obtained from a human donor in a cohort sampled during active COVID-19. The CDR3 runs from the conserved cysteine through the conserved F or W. A D gene is named only where the DNA matches it firmly. Size is stated for part of the rows, as once, few or many counts, or as a class when the clone is expanded.

TRBV2	TRBJ2-7	.	TRBD2	TGTGCCAGCACCGGGACTAGCGGTTACGAGCAGTACTTC	CASTGTSGYEQYF
TRBV14	TRBJ2-5	few	TRBD1	TGTGCCAGCAGCCAAAACAGGGGACAAGAGACCCAGTACTTC	CASSQNRGQETQYF
TRBV19	TRBJ2-1	.	.	TGTGCCAGTAGTATGGGGCGGGACCTTATCTTC	CASSMGRDLIF
TRBV2	TRBJ2-7	.	TRBD2	TGTGCCAGCAGCCCTAGCGGGATGACCTACGAGCAGTACTTC	CASSPSGMTYEQYF
TRBV5-1	TRBJ1-1	.	.	TGCGCCAGCAGCTTATCCGGGCAGGGATCAGCTTTCTTT	CASSLSGQGSAFF
TRBV2	TRBJ2-5	.	TRBD1	TGTGCCAGCAGTGAAAGGGGAACAGGGGGAGAGACCCAGTACTTC	CASSERGTGGETQYF
TRBV14	TRBJ2-3	.	TRBD2	TGTGCCAGCAGCCAAGATCTTCCTGGCCTAGCGGACACAGATACGCAGTATTTT	CASSQDLPGLADTDTQYF
TRBV28	TRBJ1-5	.	TRBD1	TGTGCCAGCAGTCCTGCAGGGGGAAGTCAGCCCCAGCATTTT	CASSPAGGSQPQHF
TRBV6-5	TRBJ2-2	.	TRBD2	TGTGCCAGCAGGGGACTAGCGACCGGGGAGCTGTTTTTT	CASRGLATGELFF
TRBV30	TRBJ1-5	.	TRBD1	TGTGCCTGGAGTGGAAGGGGACAGCGGTTTAAGCCCCAGCATTTT	CAWSGRGQRFKPQHF
TRBV28	TRBJ1-1	.	.	TGTGCCAGCAGTTCCCCACGGTCACAACTATCGGGCACTGAAGCTTTCTTT	CASSSPRSQLSGTEAFF
TRBV30	TRBJ1-6	once	.	TGTGCCTGGAGTGTACAATGGAATTCACCCCTCCACTTT	CAWSVQWNSPLHF
TRBV20-1	TRBJ2-1	once	TRBD2	TGCAGTGCTAGTCGGGCGGGAGTGGTCTACAATGAGCAGTTCTTC	CSASRAGVVYNEQFF
TRBV5-1	TRBJ1-2	.	.	TGCGCCAGCAGCTTGGGACAGGCCCAAAACTATGGCTACACCTTC	CASSLGQAQNYGYTF
TRBV4-2	TRBJ1-4	.	.	TGTGCCAGCAGCCATGACAGTCGAAATGAAAAACTGTTTTTT	CASSHDSRNEKLFF
TRBV28	TRBJ1-4	once	TRBD1	TGTGCCAGCAGTTTGGGACAGGGAACTGAAAAACTGTTTTTT	CASSLGQGTEKLFF
TRBV12-3/TRBV12-4	TRBJ2-3	once	.	TGTGCCAGCAGTTTCTTTCCGGGAGATACGCAGTATTTT	CASSFFPGDTQYF
TRBV5-1	TRBJ2-1	.	TRBD2	TGCGCCAGCGGTCCGGGACTAGCGGGAGACTACAATGAGCAGTTCTTC	CASGPGLAGDYNEQFF
TRBV28	TRBJ2-5	.	.	TGTGCCAGCAGTTTCGGGGGAATAGGGAAAGAGACCCAGTACTTC	CASSFGGIGKETQYF
TRBV2	TRBJ2-5	.	.	TGTGCCAGCAGGCAACAGGGAAAAGAGACCCAGTACTTC	CASRQQGKETQYF
TRBV4-1	TRBJ1-1	.	.	TGCGCCAGCAGCCAAGCGGGAAGGGAAGGTGAAGCTTTCTTT	CASSQAGREGEAFF
TRBV7-6	TRBJ2-2	.	TRBD2	TGTGCCAGCAGCTTAGGTGCTAGCGGGAGTGCCGGGGAGCTGTTTTTT	CASSLGASGSAGELFF
TRBV4-1	TRBJ2-5	once	TRBD2	TGCGCCAGCAGCACGCGGACTAGCGGGAAAAAAGAGACCCAGTACTTC	CASSTRTSGKKETQYF
TRBV6-6	TRBJ2-2	.	.	TGTGCCAGCAGCTTAGTAGTGGAGGTATCAACCGGGGAGCTGTTTTTT	CASSLVVEVSTGELFF
TRBV28	TRBJ2-4	.	TRBD2	TGTGCCAGCACCTTTTTGGGTAGCGGGAGAGGTAAAAACATTCAGTACTTC	CASTFLGSGRGKNIQYF
TRBV19	TRBJ2-5	.	TRBD1	TGTGCCAGTGGGCGAGCAGGGGGCTTCGAGACCCAGTACTTC	CASGRAGGFETQYF
TRBV18	TRBJ2-1	.	.	TGTGCCAGCTCAGAGGCAGGGTGGAATGAGCAGTTCTTC	CASSEAGWNEQFF
TRBV19	TRBJ1-1	.	.	TGTGCCAGTAGTACCCCAGGTCCTCTCCCTGAAGCTTTCTTT	CASSTPGPLPEAFF
TRBV5-6	TRBJ2-7	.	TRBD1	TGTGCCAGCAGCTCCCCGGGAACGACAGGGGGCTACGAGCAGTACTTC	CASSSPGTTGGYEQYF
TRBV7-9	TRBJ1-4	.	TRBD1	TGTGCCAGCAGCCCCGGGACAGGGTATGAAAAACTGTTTTTT	CASSPGTGYEKLFF
TRBV28	TRBJ1-6	.	.	TGTGCCAGCAGTTTAGCGCAGGGGAATAATTCACCCCTCCACTTT	CASSLAQGNNSPLHF